A single sample gave rise to the 9 T cell receptor beta chains below, sequenced in a study of cytomegalovirus exposure and HLA in healthy donors (dated by TCRdb to the late 2010s). Library preparation was by the immunoSEQ multiplex PCR assay. A mixture of 60 forward primers for TCR Vbeta segments and 13 reverse primers for TCR Jbeta segments was used in the multiplex PCR. Drawn from immuneACCESS, this table holds only the in-frame rearrangements with V and J called that TCRdb kept. Clones are partly lost; checked studies trace under half to an unresolved V gene and leave the rest unexplained. Within this sample are under 150,000 clones, with roughly 78% of them counted one time only. 3% to 3.5% of the sample is in the top ten clones. Sequencing was carried out using PBMCs. Source of these receptors: a male donor in good health and CMV-seronegative.

This rearrangement joins TRBV15 to TRBJ1-5; the D gene is possibly TRBD1 (5 bases). The CDR3 runs to 14 residues. V lost 1 base to trimming and J lost 9 bases, with 13 bases between them. Germline CDR1 reads LNHNV; CDR2 reads YYDKDF (reference sequence). CDR3 amino acids: CATSRGSGYSPQHF. CDR3 sequence (DNA): TGTGCCACCAGCAGAGGGTCAGGGTATTCGCCCCAGCATTTT.

V and J are TRBV4-1 and TRBJ2-7; TRBD1 matches at 9 bases. Trimming cost V 5 bases and J 6 bases; bases outside gene matches: 8. The CDR3 extends over 14 amino acids. Per the germline V gene, CDR1 is MGHRA and CDR2 is YSYEKL. CDR3 sequence (DNA): TGCGCCAGCAGCGCCCCGGGACAGGGAGGCGAGCAGTACTTC. It is translated as CASSAPGQGGEQYF.

This clone was seen once. This chain joins TRBV7-9 and TRBJ2-3; 9 positions match TRBD2. This CDR3 region has 14 residues. The V and J ends lost 2 bases and 3 bases, in that order; junction bases with no gene match: 0. CDR1 is SEHNR and CDR2 is FQNEAQ in the germline V gene (reference sequence). For the CDR3, the DNA is TGTGCCAGCAGCTTAAGCGGGGGGACAGATACGCAGTATTTT. Encoded protein: CASSLSGGTDTQYF.

The chain employs TRBV28 and TRBJ2-1; D ambiguous. CDR3 size: 14 residues. CDR1 is MDHEN, CDR2 SYDVKM, per germline. V lost 5 bases and J lost 3, with 11 bases in between. CDR3 sequence: CASSKSRNYNEQFF. The CDR3 bases are TGTGCCAGCAGTAAATCTAGGAACTACAATGAGCAGTTCTTC.

The chain uses TRBV14 and TRBJ1-1; TRBD1 agrees at 11 bases. V was clipped by 5 bases and J by 2 bases; unmatched bases: 4. Looked up from germline, CDR1 is SGHDN and CDR2 is FVKESK. The CDR3 runs to 15 residues. As DNA, the CDR3 is TGTGCCAGCAGCTTACGGACAGGGGGCAACACTGAAGCTTTCTTT. Its protein product is CASSLRTGGNTEAFF.

This clone was recorded only once. The rearrangement joins TRBV5-6 to TRBJ2-2; 11 bases line up with TRBD2. V gave up 4 bases and J gave up 3 bases; unmatched junction bases: 11. The CDR3 has 18 amino acids. The germline V gene has CDR1 SGHDT and CDR2 YYEEEE. The CDR3 here is CASSRGTSGDIYTGELFF. The DNA for the CDR3 is TGTGCCAGCAGCCGCGGGACTAGCGGAGACATTTACACCGGGGAGCTGTTTTTT.

The CDR3: CASQLRDSSLAFF. For the CDR3, the DNA is TGTGCCAGTCAGCTTCGGGACAGCTCTCTAGCTTTCTTT. The J gene is TRBJ1-1, the V gene TRBV19, with 7 nucleotides matching TRBD1. Germline V CDR1 and CDR2: LNHDA, SQIVND (reference sequence). Unmatched junction bases numbered 13, after V lost 8 bases and J lost 10 bases. The CDR3 has 13 amino acids.

J is TRBJ2-5 and V is TRBV6-1; the match to TRBD2 covers 7 bases. The J call may be faulty, since TRBJ2-7 better matches the DNA end. CDR3 length: 15 amino acids. Germline V gene sequence: CDR1 MNHNS, CDR2 SASEGT. The CDR3, as DNA: TGTGCCAGCAGTGGGGACGCGGGAGTCACTTACGAGCAGTACTTC. Protein: CASSGDAGVTYEQYF.

This chain joins TRBV6-6 and TRBJ2-6, with D unclear. The CDR3 totals 14 residues. Trimming pared 7 bases from V and 0 bases from J, leaving 7 bases between. Germline lookup yields CDR1 MNHNY and CDR2 SVGAGI (reference sequence). The CDR3 DNA sequence: TGTGCCAGCACCTTCCTCTCTGGGGCCAACGTCCTGACTTTC. Protein product: CASTFLSGANVLTF.